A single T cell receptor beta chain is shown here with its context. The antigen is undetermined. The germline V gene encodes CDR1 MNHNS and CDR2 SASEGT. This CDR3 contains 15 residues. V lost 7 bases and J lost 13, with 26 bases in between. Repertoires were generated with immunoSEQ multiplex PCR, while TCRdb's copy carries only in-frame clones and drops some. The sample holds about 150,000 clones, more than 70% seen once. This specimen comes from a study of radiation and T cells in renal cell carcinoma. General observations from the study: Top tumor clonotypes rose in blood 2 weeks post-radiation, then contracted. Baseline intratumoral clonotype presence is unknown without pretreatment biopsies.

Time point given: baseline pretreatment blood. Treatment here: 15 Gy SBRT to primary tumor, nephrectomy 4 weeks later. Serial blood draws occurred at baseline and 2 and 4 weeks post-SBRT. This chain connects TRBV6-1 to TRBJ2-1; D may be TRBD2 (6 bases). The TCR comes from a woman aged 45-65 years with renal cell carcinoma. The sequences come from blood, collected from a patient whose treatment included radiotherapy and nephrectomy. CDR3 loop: CASTQYPGEEETQFF. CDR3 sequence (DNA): TGTGCCAGCACCCAGTACCCGGGGGAGGAAGAGACCCAGTTCTTC.